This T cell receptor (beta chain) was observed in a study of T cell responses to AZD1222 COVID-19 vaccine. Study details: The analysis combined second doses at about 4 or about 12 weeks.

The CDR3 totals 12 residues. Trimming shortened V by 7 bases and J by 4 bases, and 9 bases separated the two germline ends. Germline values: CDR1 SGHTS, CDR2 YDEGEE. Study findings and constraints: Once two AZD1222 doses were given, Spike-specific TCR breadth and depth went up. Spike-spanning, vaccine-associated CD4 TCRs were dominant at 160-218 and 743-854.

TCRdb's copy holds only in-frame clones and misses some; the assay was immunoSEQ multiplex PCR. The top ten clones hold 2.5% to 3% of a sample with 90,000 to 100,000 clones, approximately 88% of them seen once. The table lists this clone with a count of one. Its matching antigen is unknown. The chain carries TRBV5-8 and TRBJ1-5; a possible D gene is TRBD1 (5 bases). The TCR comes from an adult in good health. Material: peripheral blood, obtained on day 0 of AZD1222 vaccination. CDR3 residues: CASGGFNQPQHF. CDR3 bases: TGTGCCAGCGGGGGGTTTAATCAGCCCCAGCATTTT.